These T cell receptor beta chains were read from a single sample in a study of identical twins. Via MiXCR, TCRdb re-called the 5' RACE reads, giving one row per CDR3 protein. The sample lists a few hundred thousand distinct CDR3 sequences; about 12% were seen once. These data are also associated with another study on yellow fever vaccine responses in identical twins.

Sample: CD8+ T cells sorted from blood. The receptors were sampled from a woman between 18 and 29 years old in good health. The CDR3 runs from the conserved cysteine through the conserved F or W. A D gene is named only where the DNA matches it firmly. Not every row has a clone size; where given, it reads once, few, many or a size class.

many NA TRBJ1-2 TRBV5-1 CASSPLRGYTF TGCGCCAGCAGCCCGCTACGTGGCTACACCTTC
NA NA TRBJ2-5 TRBV5-6 CASSEFALGGAGETQYF TGTGCCAGCAGCGAATTCGCTCTGGGGGGCGCCGGAGAGACCCAGTACTTC
few TRBD2 TRBJ2-2 TRBV3-1 CASSQAFAGGTGELFF TGTGCCAGCAGCCAGGCTTTTGCGGGAGGGACCGGGGAGCTGTTTTTT
few NA TRBJ1-5 TRBV20-1 CSAGLGYSNQPQHF TGCAGTGCTGGTCTGGGGTATAGCAATCAGCCCCAGCATTTT
few NA TRBJ2-7 TRBV28 CASSPRGKSYEQYF TGTGCCAGCAGCCCCAGGGGTAAGAGTTACGAGCAGTACTTC
few NA TRBJ1-2 TRBV28 CASSIGQLDYGYTF TGTGCCAGCAGTATCGGACAGCTAGACTATGGCTACACCTTC
NA TRBD1 TRBJ2-7 TRBV10-3 CAINHSGTGGVEQYF TGTGCCATCAACCACTCGGGGACAGGGGGAGTCGAGCAGTACTTC
NA NA TRBJ2-7 TRBV5-8 CASSFVLEDVEQYF TGTGCCAGCAGCTTCGTCCTGGAGGATGTGGAGCAGTACTTC
once NA TRBJ2-3 TRBV28 CASSARLGADTQYF TGTGCCAGCAGTGCCCGTCTAGGGGCAGATACGCAGTATTTT
few NA TRBJ1-1 TRBV24-1 CATSDLGSAEAFF TGTGCCACCAGTGATTTGGGCAGCGCTGAAGCTTTCTTT
few TRBD1 TRBJ2-6 TRBV12-3/TRBV12-4 CASIGRTGDISGANVLTF TGTGCCAGCATTGGGCGGACAGGTGACATCTCTGGGGCCAACGTCCTGACTTTC
few NA TRBJ2-7 TRBV28 CASGARTPYEQYF TGTGCCAGCGGCGCGAGGACTCCCTACGAGCAGTACTTC
few NA TRBJ1-1 TRBV4-2 CASRLLESANTEAFF TGTGCCAGCAGACTTTTAGAGTCAGCGAACACTGAAGCTTTCTTT
NA NA TRBJ2-5 TRBV18 CASPGQETQYF TGTGCCAGCCCCGGGCAAGAGACCCAGTACTTC
few TRBD1 TRBJ1-1 TRBV5-6 CASSWGDSNTEAFF TGTGCCAGCAGTTGGGGGGACAGCAACACTGAAGCTTTCTTT
NA NA TRBJ1-2 TRBV2 CAKRQLPYGYTF TGTGCCAAACGACAGCTTCCCTATGGCTACACCTTC